This T cell receptor beta chain was sequenced in a study of T cells in Graves' hyperthyroidism and ophthalmopathy. This CDR3 has 14 residues. V was cut by 3 bases and J by 1 base, with 6 bases left in between. RNA transcripts served as the template for amplifying TCR beta CDR3 regions. The HTBI primer set served for first-round RT-PCR of the TCR CDR3. TCRdb redid the calling of the multiplex PCR reads with MiXCR, one entry per CDR3 protein. In the table there are hundreds of thousands of distinct CDR3 sequences, 13% to 15% of which are singletons. This clonotype was counted a few times. PBMCs were sourced from approximately 9.3 ml fresh peripheral blood.

What was sequenced was blood. V gene TRBV12-3 or TRBV12-4 combines with J gene TRBJ2-2; no clear D. The clonotype comes from a woman aged 35 to 49 with Graves' hyperthyroidism. The chain's CDR3 is CASSFWGNTGELFF. CDR3 nucleotides: TGTGCCAGCAGTTTCTGGGGGAACACCGGGGAGCTGTTTTTT.